This T cell receptor (beta chain) was recorded in a study of blood T cell repertoires in COVID-19. Study at large: The United States, Italy and Spain were the sources of the acute and convalescent COVID-19 samples. T cells, B-cell-depleted T cells, or PBMCs supplied cDNA or gDNA.

The data were produced by immunoSEQ multiplex PCR, yet TCRdb's version contains in-frame clones alone and is incomplete. The data hold 140,000 to 150,000 clones, with about 87% observed a single time. This CDR3 comprises 16 residues. Germline CDR1 reads MGHRA; CDR2 reads YSYEKL. V trimming: 1 base; J trimming: 2 bases; junction bases outside the gene matches: 7. The receptor's source is a human donor with COVID-19, enrolled during active disease. The donor label of this sample is uncertain. The specimen sequenced was peripheral blood. The V and J genes are TRBV4-1 and TRBJ2-7, with TRBD2 identical over 8 bases. The CDR3 sequence is CASSQGVLAGTYEQYF. CDR3 sequence (DNA): TGCGCCAGCAGCCAAGGGGTGTTAGCGGGAACCTACGAGCAGTACTTC.